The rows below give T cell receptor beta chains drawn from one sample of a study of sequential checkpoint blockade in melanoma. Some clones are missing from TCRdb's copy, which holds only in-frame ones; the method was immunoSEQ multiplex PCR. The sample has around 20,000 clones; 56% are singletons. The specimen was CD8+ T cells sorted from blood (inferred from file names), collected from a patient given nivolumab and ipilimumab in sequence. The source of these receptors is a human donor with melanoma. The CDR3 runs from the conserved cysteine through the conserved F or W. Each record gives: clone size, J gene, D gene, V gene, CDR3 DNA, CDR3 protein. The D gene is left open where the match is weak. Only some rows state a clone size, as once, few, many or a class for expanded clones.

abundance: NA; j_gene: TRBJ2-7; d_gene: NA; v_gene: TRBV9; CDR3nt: TGTGCCAGCAGCGTAGAGCCCTTAACCTACGAGCAGTACTTC; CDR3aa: CASSVEPLTYEQYF
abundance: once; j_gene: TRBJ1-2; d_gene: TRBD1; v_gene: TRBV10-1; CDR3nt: TGCGCCAGCAGTGACCCTCGACAGGGCGGCCTAGCAGGCTACACCTTC; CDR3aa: CASSDPRQGGLAGYTF
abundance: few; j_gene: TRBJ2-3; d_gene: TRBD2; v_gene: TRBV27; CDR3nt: TGTGCCAGCAGCCGTCGGACTAGCGGGAGTGGTGATACGCAGTATTTT; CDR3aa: CASSRRTSGSGDTQYF
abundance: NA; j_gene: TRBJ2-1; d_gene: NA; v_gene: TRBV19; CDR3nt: TGTGCCAGTAGTACATGGAGCGCATCCTACAATGAGCAGTTCTTC; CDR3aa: CASSTWSASYNEQFF
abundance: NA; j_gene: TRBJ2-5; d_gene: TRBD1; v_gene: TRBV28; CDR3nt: TGTGCCAGCAGTTTGGGACAGGGGGTAAAAGAGACCCAGTACTTC; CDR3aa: CASSLGQGVKETQYF
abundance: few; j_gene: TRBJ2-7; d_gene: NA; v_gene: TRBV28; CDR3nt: TGTGCCAGCAGCTTGGCCAGTGCCCGGCGGCCTGCCGAGCAGTACTTC; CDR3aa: CASSLASARRPAEQYF
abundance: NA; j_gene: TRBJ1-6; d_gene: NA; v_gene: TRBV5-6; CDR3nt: TGTGCCAGCAGCTTGGATCGGTATTCACCCCTCCACTTT; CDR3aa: CASSLDRYSPLHF
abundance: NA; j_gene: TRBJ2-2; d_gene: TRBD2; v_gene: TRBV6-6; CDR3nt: TGTGCCAGCGGGGGAGGGACTTCAGTCACCGGGGAGCTGTTTTTT; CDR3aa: CASGGGTSVTGELFF
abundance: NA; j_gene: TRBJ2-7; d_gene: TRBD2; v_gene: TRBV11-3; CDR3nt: TGTGCCAGCAGCCTCACTTCGGGACTAGCGGGATCCTACGAGCAGTACTTC; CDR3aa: CASSLTSGLAGSYEQYF
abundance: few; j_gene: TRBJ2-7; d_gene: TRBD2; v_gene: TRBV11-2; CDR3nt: TGTGCCAGCAGCCTTCTAGCGGGAGAGTTTCGTGAGCAGTACTTC; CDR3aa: CASSLLAGEFREQYF
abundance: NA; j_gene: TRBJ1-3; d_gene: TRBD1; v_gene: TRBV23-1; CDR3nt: TGCGCCAGCAGTCAAAAGATCGGGACAGTCACCTGGGCTGGAAACACCATATATTTT; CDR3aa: CASSQKIGTVTWAGNTIYF
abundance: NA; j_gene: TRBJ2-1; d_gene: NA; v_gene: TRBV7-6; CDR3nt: TGTGCCAGCAGCTACCCCCCTGTACCGGGAAGCTCCTACAATGAGCAGTTCTTC; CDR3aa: CASSYPPVPGSSYNEQFF
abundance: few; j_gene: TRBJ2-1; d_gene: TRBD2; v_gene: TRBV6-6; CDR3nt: TGTGCCAGCAGGGAGCGGGGGGGCTTAGGCAATGAGCAGTTCTTC; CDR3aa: CASRERGGLGNEQFF
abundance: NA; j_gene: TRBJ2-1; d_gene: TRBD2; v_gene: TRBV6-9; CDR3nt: TGTGCCAGCAGTTATTCGCCTAGCGGGAGCCACAATGAGCAGTTCTTC; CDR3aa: CASSYSPSGSHNEQFF
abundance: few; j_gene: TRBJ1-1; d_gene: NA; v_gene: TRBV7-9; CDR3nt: TGTGCCAGCAGTGAGGATCACACTGAAGCTTTCTTT; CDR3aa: CASSEDHTEAFF
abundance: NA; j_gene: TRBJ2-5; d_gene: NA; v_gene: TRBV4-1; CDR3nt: TGCGCCAGCAGCCAAGAGGGGGCTGAGACCCAGTACTTC; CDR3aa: CASSQEGAETQYF
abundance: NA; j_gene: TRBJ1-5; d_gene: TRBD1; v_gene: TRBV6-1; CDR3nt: TGTGCCAGCAATGAGGGACAGGTTAGTCAGCCCCAGCATTTT; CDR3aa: CASNEGQVSQPQHF
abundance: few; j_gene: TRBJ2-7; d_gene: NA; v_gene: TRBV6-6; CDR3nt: TGTGCCAGCAGTTACACAGGCTACGAGCAGTACTTC; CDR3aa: CASSYTGYEQYF
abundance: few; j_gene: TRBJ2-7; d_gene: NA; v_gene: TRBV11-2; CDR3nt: TGTGCCAGCAGCGGTCTCGAGAGGACTCCAACCTACGAGCAGTACTTC; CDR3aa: CASSGLERTPTYEQYF
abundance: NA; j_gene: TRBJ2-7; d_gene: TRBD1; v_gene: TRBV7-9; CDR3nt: TGTGCCAGCAGCCCCTCGACAGGGGGCTCATCCTACGAGCAGTACTTC; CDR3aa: CASSPSTGGSSYEQYF
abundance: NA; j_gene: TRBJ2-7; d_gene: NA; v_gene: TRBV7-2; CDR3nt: TGTGCCAGCAGCTTACCCCCAGGGCACGAGCAGTACTTC; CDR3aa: CASSLPPGHEQYF
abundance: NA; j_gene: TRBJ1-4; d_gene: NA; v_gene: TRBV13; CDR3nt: TGTGCCAGCAGCTTGGTTACGGAAGGGGTAACTAATGAAAAACTGTTTTTT; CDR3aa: CASSLVTEGVTNEKLFF
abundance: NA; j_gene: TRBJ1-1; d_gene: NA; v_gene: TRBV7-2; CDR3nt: TGTGCCAGCACCGCGGGGGCGCCGGTGAACACTGAAGCTTTCTTT; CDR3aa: CASTAGAPVNTEAFF
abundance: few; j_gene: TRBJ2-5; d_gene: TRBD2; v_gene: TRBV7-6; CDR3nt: TGTGCCAGCAGCTTAGTTCGGGGAGGGGCCAACCAAGAGACCCAGTACTTC; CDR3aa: CASSLVRGGANQETQYF
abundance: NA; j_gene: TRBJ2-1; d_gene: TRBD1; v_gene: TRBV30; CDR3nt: TGTGCCTGGAGTGTCTTGACAGGGTATGAGCAGTTCTTC; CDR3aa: CAWSVLTGYEQFF
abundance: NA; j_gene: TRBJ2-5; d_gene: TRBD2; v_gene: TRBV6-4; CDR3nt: TGTGCCAGCAGGGAGCGGGGATTACAAGAGACCCAGTACTTC; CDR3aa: CASRERGLQETQYF
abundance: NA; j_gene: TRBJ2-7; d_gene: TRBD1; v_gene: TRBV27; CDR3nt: TGTGCCAGCAGTCAAATCATGGCCCGGACAGGGAAATTAGGCGAGCAGTACTTC; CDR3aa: CASSQIMARTGKLGEQYF
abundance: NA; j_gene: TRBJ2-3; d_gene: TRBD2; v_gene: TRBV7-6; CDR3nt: TGTGCCAGCAGCTTAGGACGGGGGGGCAAAGATACGCAGTATTTT; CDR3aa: CASSLGRGGKDTQYF
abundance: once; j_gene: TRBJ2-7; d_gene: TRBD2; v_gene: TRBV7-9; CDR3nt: TGTGCCAGCAGCTTAGGTCAGCCGGGGACTAGCGTCTACGAGCAGTACTTC; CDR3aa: CASSLGQPGTSVYEQYF
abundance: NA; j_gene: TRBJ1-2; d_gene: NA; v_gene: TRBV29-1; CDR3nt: TGCAGCGTTGAAGACAGGGATACAAACTATGGCTACACCTTC; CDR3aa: CSVEDRDTNYGYTF
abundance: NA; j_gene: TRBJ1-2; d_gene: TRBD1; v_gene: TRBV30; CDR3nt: TGTGCCTGGAGCTATCCCGGGACAGGGGGCGGCTATGGCTACACCTTC; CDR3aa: CAWSYPGTGGGYGYTF
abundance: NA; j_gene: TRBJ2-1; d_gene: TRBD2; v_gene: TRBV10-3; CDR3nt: TGTGCCATCAGTGAGACCCGACTAGCGGGAGAGTACAATGAGCAGTTCTTC; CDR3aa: CAISETRLAGEYNEQFF
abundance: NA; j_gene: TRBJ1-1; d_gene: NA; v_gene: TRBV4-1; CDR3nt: TGCGCCGCCATCGCGGGGGAGCGTGAAGCTTTCTTT; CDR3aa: CAAIAGEREAFF
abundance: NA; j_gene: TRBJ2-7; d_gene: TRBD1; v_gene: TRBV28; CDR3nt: TGTGCCAGCGGGACAGGGAGGAGGAACGAGCAGTACTTC; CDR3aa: CASGTGRRNEQYF
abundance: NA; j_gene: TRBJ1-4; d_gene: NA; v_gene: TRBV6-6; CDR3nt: TGTGCCAGCAGCCTACAGGCTTTAGGCGAAAAACTGTTTTTT; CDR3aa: CASSLQALGEKLFF
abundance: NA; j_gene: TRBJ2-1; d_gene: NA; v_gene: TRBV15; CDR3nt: TGTGCCACCAGCAGATTCCGGGACTCTCCCAATGAGCAGTTCTTC; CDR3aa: CATSRFRDSPNEQFF
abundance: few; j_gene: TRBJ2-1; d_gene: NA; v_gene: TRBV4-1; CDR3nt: TGCGCCAGCAGCCAGACTATTCTAGCGTACAATGAGCAGTTCTTC; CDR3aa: CASSQTILAYNEQFF
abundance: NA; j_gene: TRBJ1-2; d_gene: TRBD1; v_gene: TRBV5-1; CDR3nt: TGCGCCAGCAGCTTTGACAGGGGGCATGGCTACACCTTC; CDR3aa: CASSFDRGHGYTF
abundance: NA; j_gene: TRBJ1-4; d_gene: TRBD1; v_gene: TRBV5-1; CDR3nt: TGCGCCAGCAGCCCGGGACAGGGGTATGAAAAACTGTTTTTT; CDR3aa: CASSPGQGYEKLFF
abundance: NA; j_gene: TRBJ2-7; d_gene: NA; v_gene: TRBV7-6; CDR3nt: TGTGCCAGCAGCTTAGGAGGGATCTCCTACGAGCAGTACTTC; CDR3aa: CASSLGGISYEQYF
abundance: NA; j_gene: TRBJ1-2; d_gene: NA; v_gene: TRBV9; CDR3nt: TGTGCCAGCAGCGTCCTTGGGACGGGGGATGGCTACACCTTC; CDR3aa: CASSVLGTGDGYTF
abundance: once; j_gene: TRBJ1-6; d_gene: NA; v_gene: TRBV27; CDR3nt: TGTGCCAGCACTACAGGCAATTCACCCCTCCACTTT; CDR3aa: CASTTGNSPLHF
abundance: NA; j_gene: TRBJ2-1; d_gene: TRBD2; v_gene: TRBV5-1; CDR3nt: TGCGCCAGCAGCCCGCCCTTATCGAAGACTAGCGGGAGGGGAAATGAGCAGTTCTTC; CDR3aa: CASSPPLSKTSGRGNEQFF
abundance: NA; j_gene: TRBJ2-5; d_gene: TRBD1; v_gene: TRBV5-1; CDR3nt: TGCGCCAGCAGCTTGGCGTCAGGGGGTATAGAGACCCAGTACTTC; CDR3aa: CASSLASGGIETQYF
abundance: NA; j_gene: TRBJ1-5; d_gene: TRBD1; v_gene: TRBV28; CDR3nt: TGTGCCAGCAGGCCGGGACAGGGGTTTTATCAGCCCCAGCATTTT; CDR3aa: CASRPGQGFYQPQHF
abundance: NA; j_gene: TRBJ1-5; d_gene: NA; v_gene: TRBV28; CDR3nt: TGTGCCAGCAGTTTATACCGGGACTCCAATCAGCCCCAGCATTTT; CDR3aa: CASSLYRDSNQPQHF
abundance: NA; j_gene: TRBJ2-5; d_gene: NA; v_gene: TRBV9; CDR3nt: TGTGCCAGCAGCGTAGGTGCGGTTAGGGAGACCCAGTACTTC; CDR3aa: CASSVGAVRETQYF
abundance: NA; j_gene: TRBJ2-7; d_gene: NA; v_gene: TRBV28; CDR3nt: TGTGCCAGCAACCGGGAGCTCATCTCCTACGAGCAGTACTTC; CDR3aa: CASNRELISYEQYF
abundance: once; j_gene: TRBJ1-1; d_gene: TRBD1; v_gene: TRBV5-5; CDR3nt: TGTGCCAGCAGCTTGGAAACAGGGGGCACTGAAGCTTTCTTT; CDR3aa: CASSLETGGTEAFF
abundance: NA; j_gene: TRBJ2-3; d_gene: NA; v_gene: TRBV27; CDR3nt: TGTGCCAGCATGGCAGGGTGGATGGGAACAGATACGCAGTATTTT; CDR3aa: CASMAGWMGTDTQYF
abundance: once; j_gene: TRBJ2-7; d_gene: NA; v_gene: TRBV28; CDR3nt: TGTGCCAGCAGTTTAGGGGACATGTACTCCTACGAGCAGTACTTC; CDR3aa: CASSLGDMYSYEQYF
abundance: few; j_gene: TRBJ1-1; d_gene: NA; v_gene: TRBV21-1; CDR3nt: TGTGCCAGCAGCAAAGAGTATACAGGAGCTTTCTTT; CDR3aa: CASSKEYTGAFF
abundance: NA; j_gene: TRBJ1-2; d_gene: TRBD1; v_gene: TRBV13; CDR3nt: TGTGCCAGCAGCCAGGGGACAGGGGCTAACTATGGCTACACCTTC; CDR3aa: CASSQGTGANYGYTF
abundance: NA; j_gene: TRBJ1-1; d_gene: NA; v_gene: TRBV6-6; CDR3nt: TGTGCCAGCAGTTACCGCCGGGCGGGAAGAGGTTTCTTT; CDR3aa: CASSYRRAGRGFF
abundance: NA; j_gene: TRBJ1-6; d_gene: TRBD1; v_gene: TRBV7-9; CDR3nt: TGTGCCAGCAGCTTAGCCGGACAGGGCCATTCACCCCTCCACTTT; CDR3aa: CASSLAGQGHSPLHF